This T cell receptor beta chain was sequenced in a study of control samples from healthy donors and cancer patients. Using immunoSEQ multiplex PCR, the repertoire was profiled, and TCRdb retains in-frame clones only, with some absent. The sample records 150,000 to 200,000 clones, 85% to 90% being singletons. CDR3 length: 18 amino acids. The V gene end was trimmed by 0 bases and the J gene end by 3 bases; junction bases not matched to a gene: 12. Germline CDR1 reads MDHEN; CDR2 reads SYDVKM. The clonotype comes from a man aged 25 to 40 in good health. The chain couples TRBV28 to TRBJ2-3; TRBD1 matches 7 bases. The specimen was blood. The CDR3 DNA reads as TGTGCCAGCAGTTTATGGGACCTAAGGGGGCAGGGGACAGATACGCAGTATTTT. Its protein is CASSLWDLRGQGTDTQYF.